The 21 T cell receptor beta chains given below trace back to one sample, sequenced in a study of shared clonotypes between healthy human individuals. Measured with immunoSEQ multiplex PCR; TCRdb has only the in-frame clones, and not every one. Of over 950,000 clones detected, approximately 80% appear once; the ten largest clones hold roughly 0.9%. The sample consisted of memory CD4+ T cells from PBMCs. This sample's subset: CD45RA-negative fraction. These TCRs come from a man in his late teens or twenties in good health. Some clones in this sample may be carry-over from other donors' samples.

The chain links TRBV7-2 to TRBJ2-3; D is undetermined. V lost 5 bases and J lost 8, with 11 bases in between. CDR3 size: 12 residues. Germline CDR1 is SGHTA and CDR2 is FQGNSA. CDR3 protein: CASSMDPGTQYF. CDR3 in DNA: TGTGCCAGCAGCATGGACCCTGGTACGCAGTATTTT. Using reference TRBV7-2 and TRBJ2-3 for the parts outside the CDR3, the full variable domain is GAGVSQSPSNKVTEKGKDVELRCDPISGHTALYWYRQSLGQGLEFLIYFQGNSAPDKSGLPSDRFSAERTGGSVSTLTIQRTQQEDSAVYLCASSMDPGTQYFGPGTRLTVL.

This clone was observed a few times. In DNA, the CDR3 is TGTGCCATCAGTGAAATGTTGGGACAGGGTTGGGGCTACACCTTC. Its translation is CAISEMLGQGWGYTF. The chain links TRBV10-3 to TRBJ1-2; 9 positions agree with TRBD1. V shed 3 bases, J shed 8 bases, and the junction held 10 bases outside the gene matches. The CDR3 is made up of 15 amino acids. Germline CDR1 and CDR2: ENHRY and SYGVKD.

This CDR3 is CAISESPGQGDYGYTF. The DNA for the CDR3 is TGTGCCATCAGTGAGTCGCCGGGACAGGGAGACTATGGCTACACCTTC. The genes are TRBV10-3 and TRBJ1-2, with 9 bases fitting TRBD1. V dropped 0 bases and J dropped 3; count of bases not matched to a gene: 5. This CDR3 has 16 amino acids. Germline CDR1 and CDR2: ENHRY and SYGVKD.

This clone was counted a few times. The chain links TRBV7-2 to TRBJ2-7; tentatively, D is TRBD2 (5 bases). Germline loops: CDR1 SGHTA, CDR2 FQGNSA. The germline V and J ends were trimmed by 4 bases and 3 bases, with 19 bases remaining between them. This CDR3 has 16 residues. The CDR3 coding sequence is TGTGCCAGCAGCTGGAGGATGGCTGACGCTCGCTACGAGCAGTACTTC. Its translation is CASSWRMADARYEQYF.

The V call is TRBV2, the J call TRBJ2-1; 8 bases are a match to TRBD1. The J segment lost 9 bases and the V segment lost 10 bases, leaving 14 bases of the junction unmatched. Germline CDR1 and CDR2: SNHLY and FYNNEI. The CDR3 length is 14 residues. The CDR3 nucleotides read TGTGCCACCTCCTCCGGGACAGGCCGAGGTGAGCAGTTCTTC. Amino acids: CATSSGTGRGEQFF. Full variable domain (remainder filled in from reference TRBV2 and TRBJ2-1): EPEVTQTPSHQVTQMGQEVILRCVPISNHLYFYWYRQILGQKVEFLVSFYNNEISEKSEIFDDQFSVERPDGSNFTLKIRSTKLEDSAMYFCATSSGTGRGEQFFGPGTRLTVL.

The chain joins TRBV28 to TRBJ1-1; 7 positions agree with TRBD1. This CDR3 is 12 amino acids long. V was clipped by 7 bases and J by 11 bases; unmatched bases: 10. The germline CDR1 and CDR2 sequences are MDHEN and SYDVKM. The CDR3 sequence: CASTETGRWAFF. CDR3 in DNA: TGTGCCAGCACGGAGACAGGGCGATGGGCTTTCTTT.

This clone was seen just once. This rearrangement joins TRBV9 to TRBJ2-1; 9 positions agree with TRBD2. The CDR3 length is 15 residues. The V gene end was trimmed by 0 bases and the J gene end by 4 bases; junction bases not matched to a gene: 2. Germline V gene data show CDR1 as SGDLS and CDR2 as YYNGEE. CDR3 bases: TGTGCCAGCAGCGTAGCGGCGGGAGGGTACAATGAGCAGTTCTTC. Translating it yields CASSVAAGGYNEQFF.

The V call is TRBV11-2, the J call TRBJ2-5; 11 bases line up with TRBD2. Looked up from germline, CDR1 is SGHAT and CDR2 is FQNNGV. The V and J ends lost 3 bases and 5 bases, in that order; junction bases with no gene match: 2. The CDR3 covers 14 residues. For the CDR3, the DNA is TGTGCCAGCAGCTTTAGCGGGAGGGCGGAGACCCAGTACTTC. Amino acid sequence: CASSFSGRAETQYF.

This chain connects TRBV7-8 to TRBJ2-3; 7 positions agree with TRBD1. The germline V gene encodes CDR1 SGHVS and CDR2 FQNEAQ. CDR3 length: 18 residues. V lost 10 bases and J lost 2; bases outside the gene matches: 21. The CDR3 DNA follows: TGTGCCATTAGGGGACAGCCGGGGTTAGGGTTAAACACAGATACGCAGTATTTT. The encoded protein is CAIRGQPGLGLNTDTQYF.

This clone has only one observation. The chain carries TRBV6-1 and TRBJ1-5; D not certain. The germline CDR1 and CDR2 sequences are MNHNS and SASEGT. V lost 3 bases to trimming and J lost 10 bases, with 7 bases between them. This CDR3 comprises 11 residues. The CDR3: CASSDWGPQHF. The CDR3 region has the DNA TGTGCCAGCAGTGATTGGGGACCCCAGCATTTT.

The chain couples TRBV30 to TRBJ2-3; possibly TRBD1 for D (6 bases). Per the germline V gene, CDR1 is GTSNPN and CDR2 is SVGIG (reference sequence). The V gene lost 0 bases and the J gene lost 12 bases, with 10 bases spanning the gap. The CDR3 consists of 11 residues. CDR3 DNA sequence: TGTGCCTGGAGTGTGGGCAGGGGACAGTATTTT. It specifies CAWSVGRGQYF. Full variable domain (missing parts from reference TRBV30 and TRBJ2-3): SQTIHQWPATLVQPVGSPLSLECTVEGTSNPNLYWYRQAAGRGLQLLFYSVGIGQISSEVPQNLSASRPQDRQFILSSKKLLLSDSGFYLCAWSVGRGQYFGPGTRLTVL.

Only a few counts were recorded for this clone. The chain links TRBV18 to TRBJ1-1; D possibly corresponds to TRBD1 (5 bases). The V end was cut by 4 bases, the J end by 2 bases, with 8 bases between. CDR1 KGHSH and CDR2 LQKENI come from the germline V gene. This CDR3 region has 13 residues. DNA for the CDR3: TGTGCCAGCTCACAGACAGCTAACACTGAAGCTTTCTTT. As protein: CASSQTANTEAFF.

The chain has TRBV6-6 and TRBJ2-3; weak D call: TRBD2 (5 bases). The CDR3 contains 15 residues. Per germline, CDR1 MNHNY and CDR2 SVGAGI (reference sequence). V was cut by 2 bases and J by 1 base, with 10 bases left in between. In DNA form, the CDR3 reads TGTGCCAGCAGTTACGAGGGCGCCCGCACAGATACGCAGTATTTT. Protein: CASSYEGARTDTQYF.

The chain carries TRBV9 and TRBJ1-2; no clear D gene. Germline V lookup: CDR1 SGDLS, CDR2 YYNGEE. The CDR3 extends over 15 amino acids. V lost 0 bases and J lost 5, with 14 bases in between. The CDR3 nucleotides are TGTGCCAGCAGCGTAGTGGAACTCCCAATTTATGGCTACACCTTC. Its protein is CASSVVELPIYGYTF.

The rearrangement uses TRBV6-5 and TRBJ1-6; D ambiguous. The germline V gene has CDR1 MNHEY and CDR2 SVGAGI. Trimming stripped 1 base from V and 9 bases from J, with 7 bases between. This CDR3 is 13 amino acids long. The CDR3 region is CASSYYPGSPLHF. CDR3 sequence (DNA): TGTGCCAGCAGTTACTATCCGGGTTCACCCCTCCACTTT.

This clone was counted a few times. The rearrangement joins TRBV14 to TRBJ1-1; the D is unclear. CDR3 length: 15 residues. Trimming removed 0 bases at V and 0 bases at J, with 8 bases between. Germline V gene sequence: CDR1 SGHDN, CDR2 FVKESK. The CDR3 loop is CASSQDKPVNTEAFF. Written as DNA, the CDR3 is TGTGCCAGCAGCCAAGATAAGCCGGTGAACACTGAAGCTTTCTTT.

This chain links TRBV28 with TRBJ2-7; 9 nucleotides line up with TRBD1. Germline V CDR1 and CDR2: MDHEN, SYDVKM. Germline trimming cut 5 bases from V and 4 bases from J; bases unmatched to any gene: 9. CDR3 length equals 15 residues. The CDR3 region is CASSTADRGGYEQYF. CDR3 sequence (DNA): TGTGCCAGCAGTACCGCGGACAGGGGTGGATACGAGCAGTACTTC.

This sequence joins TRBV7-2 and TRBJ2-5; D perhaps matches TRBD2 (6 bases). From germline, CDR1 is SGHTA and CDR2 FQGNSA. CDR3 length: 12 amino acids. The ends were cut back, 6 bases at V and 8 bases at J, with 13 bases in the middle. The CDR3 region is CASRSGSGTQYF. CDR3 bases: TGTGCCAGCAGAAGCGGGTCGGGAACCCAGTACTTC.

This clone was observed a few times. The CDR3 DNA reads as TGTGCCAGCAGCCATAGCCATGCGGGGGATGAGCAGTTCTTC. Protein sequence: CASSHSHAGDEQFF. The chain uses TRBV7-2 and TRBJ2-1, with 7 bases that match TRBD2. Per the germline V gene, CDR1 is SGHTA and CDR2 is FQGNSA. The V gene end was trimmed by 5 bases and the J gene end by 8 bases; junction bases not matched to a gene: 9. The CDR3 loop spans 14 amino acids.

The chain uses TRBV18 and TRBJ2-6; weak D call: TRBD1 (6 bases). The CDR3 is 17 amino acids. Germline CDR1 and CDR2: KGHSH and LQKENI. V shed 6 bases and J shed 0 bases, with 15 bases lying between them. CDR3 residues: CASSGQFLVSGANVLTF. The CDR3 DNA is TGTGCCAGCTCCGGACAGTTTCTCGTCTCTGGGGCCAACGTCCTGACTTTC.

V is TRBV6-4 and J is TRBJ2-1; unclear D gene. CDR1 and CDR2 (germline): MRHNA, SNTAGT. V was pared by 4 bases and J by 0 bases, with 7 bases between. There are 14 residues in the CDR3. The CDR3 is CASSVGNSYNEQFF. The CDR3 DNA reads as TGTGCCAGCAGTGTTGGTAACTCCTACAATGAGCAGTTCTTC.